This T cell receptor beta chain was identified during a study of shared clonotypes between healthy human individuals. A word on this clone: No antigen is known for it.

TCRdb keeps only in-frame clones here, not all; method: immunoSEQ multiplex PCR. The sample has more than 150,000 clones; around 93% are singletons. V was trimmed by 0 bases and J by 2 bases, leaving 9 bases between them. The CDR3 has 14 amino acids. Per the germline V gene, CDR1 is SGHDT and CDR2 is YYEEEE. Study conclusions and caveats: A handful of donors shared approximately 5% of their naive CD4 clonotypes. Clonotype sharing among donors was expected to depend on sequencing depth.

This chain links TRBV5-6 with TRBJ2-7, with D hard to call. Sequenced input: naive CD4+ T cells sorted from blood. Stated subset: CD45RA+ positively selected. The clonotype was recovered from a woman aged 30 to 39 in good health. This CDR3 is CASSLGDWAYEQYF. CDR3 coding DNA: TGTGCCAGCAGCTTGGGGGATTGGGCCTACGAGCAGTACTTC.